This TCR beta chain emerged from a study of cytomegalovirus exposure and HLA in healthy donors (dated 2017 in TCRdb). General notes on the study: An earlier analysis of about 530 of the donors reported 276 Gb of sequence data and approximately 120 million unique TCR beta sequences obtained from some 200 million T cells. A later genetic analysis took genome-wide SNP genotypes for about three fifths of the roughly 700 donors and used that subset as a discovery cohort. The study was designed to test whether signatures of past pathogen exposure could be identified by cataloging public T cell receptors. Of the roughly 400 genotyped donors, about 80% fell in the genetic ancestry cluster associated with self-reported Caucasian donors. About five DR-DQ haplotypes were treated as single units for association and clustering because of strong linkage in the cohort. The study profiled the T cell repertoires of hundreds of subjects by immunosequencing and related them to cytomegalovirus serostatus. To predict cytomegalovirus infection status, the study brought together high-throughput TCR immunosequencing, statistical association of individual TCRs with disease status, and machine learning. In the later analysis, no new phenotypic data were used to find candidate immune exposures; instead, reliance was placed on TCR beta sequences and their occurrence across donors. In a later analysis, previously published TCR beta repertoires from 500 to 750 donors were re-analyzed and high-resolution HLA genotyping was added so that TCR occurrence patterns could be studied. Across approximately 400 genotyped donors of the cohort, an average of roughly 230,000 unique TCR beta nucleotide sequences per donor were sequenced, and roughly 20% of those sequences were non-productive. Every repertoire in the discovery cohort had been generated on one and the same sequencing platform. Donor age, sex, ethnicity and CMV serostatus were compiled alongside the repertoire data. In addition to the first cohort of approximately 650 subjects, a separate validation cohort of around 110 different subjects was used. Both class I and class II loci were covered by HLA typing, at four-digit resolution. The number of donors typed differed by locus, with roughly 629-640 for A, B, C, DRB1 and DQB1, around 500 for DQA1, under 610 for DPA1, and around 460 for DPB1. Roughly 300 gigabases of sequencing data and 78 million or so unique TCR sequences were included in an early release covering under 650 HLA-typed donors. An earlier analysis of 587 of the donors used high-throughput TCR beta sequencing to judge whether each TCR beta V gene segment behaved as functional or pseudogenic. Overall study outcomes, separate from this receptor: Some IMGT-functional V segments, including TRBV6-2 and TRBV6-3, could not be distinguished by the 87-base-pair reads and were therefore excluded. It was suggested by the authors that the approach could potentially be generalized to other disease states and immunological phenotypes. In this cohort, only TCR beta chains were sequenced, and detectable features were limited by the absence of alpha or paired-chain data. In vitro tests confirmed that a few of the cytomegalovirus-associated TCR beta chains recognize cytomegalovirus antigens. Strong co-occurrence of HLA alleles, especially DR and DQ, made assigning TCR associations to individual alleles difficult. According to a later analysis, TCR association rates differed among HLA loci, with DRB1 alleles showing the most associated TCRs and HLA-C alleles showing the fewest. In a later genetic analysis, fewer N-insertions in productive TCRs were reported among donors in an Asian-associated ancestry cluster than the 666-donor mean. While some public TCRs were present in many individuals, most TCR sequences turned up only very rarely across donors. Several of the top co-occurrence clusters appeared to be linked to parvovirus B19, influenza, CMV and Epstein-Barr virus, according to a later analysis. At a false discovery rate of 0.05, a later analysis linked about 17,000 TCR beta sequences to specific HLA alleles. The study listed 170 or so TCR beta chains as associated with cytomegalovirus. A further reported finding was that TCR beta sequences accurately predicted the HLA-A and HLA-B alleles for most subjects in the first cohort. Because counts were too low, about 18 rarely observed V segments, including chromosome 9 orphons, were excluded from the earlier analysis of 587 of the donors. Roughly uniform sequencing depth across donors was assumed in presence/absence analyses, although this assumption may not hold. A cluster of highly shared sequence variants was judged likely to represent a technical artifact of the sequencing pipeline. Compared with equally common non-associated chains, HLA-associated TCR beta chains in a later analysis were more clonally expanded and had lower generation probabilities. For the cohort, immune exposure information was limited to CMV serostatus. HLA typing was unavailable for some donors at each locus, so association tests used only the typed subset. Correlated functional status among segregating V segments might reflect linkage disequilibrium, but an unknown experimental factor could not be ruled out. A later analysis found that most CMV-associated TCR beta chains appeared HLA-restricted, with HLA associations seemingly driven largely by CMV exposure. In a later genetic analysis, a missense DCLRE1C variant was associated with V-gene and J-gene trimming of TCR beta chains, and the association was replicated in an independent cohort. Broadly in line with IMGT annotations, most TCR beta V segments showed up in productive rearrangements about 87% or about 30% of the time in an earlier analysis of several hundred of the donors. The classifier was reported to diagnose cytomegalovirus status with high specificity and sensitivity in both the original and validation cohorts.

This clone was seen more than once but under ten times. Its recognized antigen is unknown. It has no much larger one-base neighbor in the sample; base qualities were not kept. In total, fewer than 750 healthy bone marrow donors made up the cohort. All cohort members were sampled while nominally healthy, although unrecorded immune exposures were likely present. The donor tested CMV seronegative and was one of the 352 seronegative cohort members. Each donor provided a peripheral blood sample, and peripheral blood mononuclear cells were used for TCR beta sequencing. The Qiagen DNeasy Blood Extraction Kit was used to extract genomic DNA from the blood cell samples. Reading the germline V gene (reference sequence) gives CDR1 SEHNR and CDR2 FQNEAQ. From the cysteine through the phenylalanine, the CDR3 covers 16 amino acids. Only the CDR3 DNA stays, 48 bases, in frame from base 1. V is shortened by 5 bases, J by 8 bases, and the region joining them spans 21 bases.

The library was built by means of the immunoSEQ multiplex PCR assay. A mixture of 60 forward primers for TCR Vbeta segments and 13 reverse primers for TCR Jbeta segments was used in the multiplex PCR. A multiplex PCR assay on genomic DNA amplified the CDR3 region of rearranged TCR beta genes. The amplified TCR beta libraries were sequenced on the Illumina HiSeq System as 87-base-pair reads. The study's own analysis went as follows. A later analysis counted approximately 76 million unique TCR beta chains across the 600 to 850 repertoires, and around 9.9 million of these chains were shared by at least two donors. Raw reads were error-corrected and collapsed into unique sequences with a nearest-neighbor algorithm that merged closely related sequences to remove PCR and sequencing errors. V, D and J gene segments were assigned by aligning CDR3 sequences to IMGT reference sequences. For a sequence to be retained, a match of at least six nucleotides was required to both a V gene segment and a J gene segment. Rearrangements were classified as productive when the CDR3 lacked stop codons and remained in frame with V and J, and all other rearrangements were classified as non-productive. Following IMGT convention, CDR3 was defined as the stretch from the second conserved V-encoded cysteine up to the conserved J-encoded phenylalanine. Sequences without an unambiguous match to a single V gene segment were excluded from the earlier analysis of about 600 of the donors. In an earlier analysis of more than 500 of the donors, a V segment was called functional when productive rearrangements were above 56.7%, and segregating when the standard deviation between donors exceeded 5%. A statistical classification framework was built to diagnose cytomegalovirus status from the catalog of TCR beta chain sequences. A later analysis assigned V and J genes by comparing TCR nucleotide sequences with IMGT/GENE-DB human TR gene sequences. In a later analysis, CDR3 sequences and most-parsimonious VDJ recombination scenarios were assigned using the TCRdist pipeline. In a later analysis, each TCR beta chain was defined by its CDR3 amino acid sequence together with its V-gene family, and reads lacking a unique V-gene family were excluded. As a way to deal with suspected cross-contamination and a sequencing artifact, a later analysis dropped 450 to 600 nucleotide sequences that were highly shared and had low generation probability. A later analysis calculated a clonal expansion index for each public chain from normalized within-repertoire ranks of inferred template counts. In a later analysis, generation probabilities were computed with a VDJ recombination model fitted to out-of-frame rearrangements, and the resulting probabilities were checked against IGoR. In a later analysis, hypergeometric tests were used to score TCR-TCR, TCR-HLA and TCR-CMV co-occurrence, with a repertoire-size bias correction applied to TCR pairs. False discovery rates were estimated in a later analysis by permuting HLA or CMV assignments 20 times. In a later analysis, co-occurring TCRs were grouped with DBSCAN, and TCRdist sequence similarity was added when clustering was performed within HLA-allele-positive subsets. Repertoires with fewer than 30,000 or more than 120,000 public chains, plus five repertoires with anomalous nucleotide sharing, were excluded from co-occurrence clustering. The clones in this table, taken by TCRdb from immuneACCESS, are in-frame only. Not every clone is retained; where verified, under half of the shortfall comes from an unresolved V gene, and the cause of the rest is unknown. That table is the source of V, J and clone size, and D and trimming were worked out from the DNA. Present in this sample are about 110,000 clones, roughly 14% of which were seen just once. The ten most abundant clones make up 1.5% to 2% of the sample.

This chain joins TRBV7-9 to TRBJ1-4; tentative D gene TRBD1, with 6 bases matching. The material sequenced was PBMCs. The receptor was derived from a woman aged 18-30 years in good health and CMV-seronegative. The DNA reads TGTGCCAGCAGCCAACCTACATCAGGGGCGAGAGAAAAACTGTTTTTT. This translates into CASSQPTSGAREKLFF.